What follows are 20 T cell receptor beta chains derived from one specimen sequenced in a study of beta chain features in type 1 diabetes. cDNA synthesis used the whole RNA isolate, giving expressed TCRB sequences. Assay: immunoSEQ multiplex PCR; the TCRdb copy retains only in-frame clones and omits some. The table has around 19,000 clones, approximately 50% seen once. The sample was stem cell memory CD4+ T cells from blood. The source of these receptors is a man younger than 35 in good health.

V and J are TRBV7-2 and TRBJ2-1, with 16 bases aligning to TRBD2. Germline V gene sequence: CDR1 SGHTA, CDR2 FQGNSA. The CDR3 extends over 15 amino acids. The V gene end was trimmed by 5 bases and the J gene end by 8 bases; junction bases not matched to a gene: 3. CDR3 protein: CASSAGLAGGDEQFF. As DNA, the CDR3 is TGTGCCAGCAGCGCGGGACTAGCGGGAGGGGATGAGCAGTTCTTC.

The table lists this clone with a few counts. The chain uses TRBV7-3 and TRBJ1-1; the match to TRBD1 covers 7 bases. Losses at the gene ends were 5 bases for V and 4 bases for J; bases not matched to a gene: 7. Per germline, CDR1 SGHTA and CDR2 FQGTGA. The CDR3 consists of 14 residues. The CDR3 here is CASSPDRAGTEAFF. As DNA, the CDR3 is TGTGCCAGCAGCCCAGACAGGGCGGGCACTGAAGCTTTCTTT.

The sample holds a few counts of this clone. This chain uses TRBV28 with TRBJ1-5; 7 bases fit TRBD1. Germline lookup yields CDR1 MDHEN and CDR2 SYDVKM. The CDR3 has 17 residues. V dropped 1 base and J dropped 0; count of bases not matched to a gene: 6. CDR3 in DNA: TGTGCCAGCAGTTTATTTTGGGACAGCAATAGCAATCAGCCCCAGCATTTT. The encoded protein is CASSLFWDSNSNQPQHF.

This chain connects TRBV6-6 to TRBJ2-4; D not certain. The CDR3 has 15 residues. Per germline, CDR1 MNHNY and CDR2 SVGAGI (reference sequence). Trimming took off 0 bases at V and 3 bases at J, with 9 bases between the two ends. CDR3 DNA: TGTGCCAGCAGTTACTCTCTATCGGGCAAAAACATTCAGTACTTC. It encodes CASSYSLSGKNIQYF.

In this sample, this clone is medium-sized. V gene TRBV18 combines with J gene TRBJ2-3, with TRBD2 matching over 10 bases. This CDR3 spans 15 amino acids. Trimming cost V 3 bases and J 5 bases; bases outside gene matches: 5. Germline lookup yields CDR1 KGHSH and CDR2 LQKENI. The chain's CDR3 is CASSPSSGGVDTQYF. CDR3 bases: TGTGCCAGCTCACCCTCCAGCGGGGGGGTAGATACGCAGTATTTT.

This chain links TRBV7-3 with TRBJ1-1; 7 bases are a match to TRBD1. CDR3 length: 14 residues. The germline V gene has CDR1 SGHTA and CDR2 FQGTGA. Unmatched junction bases numbered 1, after V lost 3 bases and J lost 0 bases. The CDR3 coding sequence is TGTGCCAGCAGCTTTGGGACAGTGAACACTGAAGCTTTCTTT. Translated: CASSFGTVNTEAFF.

The chain carries TRBV7-2 and TRBJ2-2, with D maybe TRBD2 (7 bases). The ends were cut back, 2 bases at V and 4 bases at J, with 14 bases in the middle. Germline values: CDR1 SGHTA, CDR2 FQGNSA. The length of the CDR3 is 16 residues. The CDR3 reads CASSLLGGAGTGELFF. In DNA form, the CDR3 reads TGTGCCAGCAGCTTACTTGGGGGGGCTGGCACCGGGGAGCTGTTTTTT.

The rearrangement uses TRBV9 and TRBJ2-7, with TRBD2 identical over 9 bases. V lost 3 bases, J lost 5 bases, and 6 bases stayed unmatched. Germline V gene data show CDR1 as SGDLS and CDR2 as YYNGEE. This CDR3 has 14 amino acids. The CDR3 loop reads CASSDGTSYDEQYF. The CDR3 coding sequence is TGTGCCAGCAGCGACGGGACTAGCTACGACGAGCAGTACTTC.

There are a few counts of this clone. The chain carries TRBV19 and TRBJ2-3; TRBD1 is a possible D gene (5 bases). The germline V gene encodes CDR1 LNHDA and CDR2 SQIVND (reference sequence). The CDR3 is made up of 15 amino acids. V was cut by 5 bases and J by 3 bases, with 15 bases left in between. The CDR3 sequence: CASSPQGRGTDTQYF. CDR3 DNA sequence: TGTGCCAGTAGTCCGCAGGGAAGGGGAACAGATACGCAGTATTTT.

As DNA, the CDR3 is TGTGCCAGTAGATCCCCGGGACAGGGCTACGAGCAGTACTTC. Its protein product is CASRSPGQGYEQYF. The rearrangement joins TRBV19 to TRBJ2-7, with 9 nucleotides matching TRBD1. J was trimmed by 3 bases and V by 6 bases; bases with no gene match: 6. The germline gives CDR1 LNHDA, CDR2 SQIVND (reference sequence). This CDR3 spans 14 amino acids.

The chain is built from TRBV7-9 and TRBJ2-5; D unresolved. From germline, CDR1 is SEHNR and CDR2 FQNEAQ (reference sequence). The CDR3 contains 11 residues. V lost 3 bases, J lost 4 bases, and 3 bases lay in between. The chain's CDR3 is CASSFSETQYF. The DNA for the CDR3 is TGTGCCAGCAGCTTCTCAGAGACCCAGTACTTC. Drawing the rest from reference TRBV7-9 and TRBJ2-5, the complete variable domain is DTGVSQNPRHKITKRGQNVTFRCDPISEHNRLYWYRQTLGQGPEFLTYFQNEAQLEKSRLLSDRFSAERPKGSFSTLEIQRTEQGDSAMYLCASSFSETQYFGPGTRLLVL.

V usage is TRBV19 and J usage is TRBJ2-3; 15 bases fit TRBD2. Germline values: CDR1 LNHDA, CDR2 SQIVND (reference sequence). V shed 4 bases and J 4 bases; nucleotides not matched to a gene: 12. This CDR3 is built from 19 residues. The CDR3 region is CASSRGLAGGSANPDTQYF. CDR3 coding DNA: TGTGCCAGTAGTAGGGGACTAGCGGGAGGATCAGCAAACCCAGATACGCAGTATTTT.

The genes are TRBV4-3 and TRBJ2-1, with D maybe TRBD2 (6 bases). The V and J ends lost 3 bases and 4 bases respectively, with 10 bases between them. Germline V gene sequence: CDR1 LGHNA, CDR2 YSLEER. The CDR3 has 14 amino acids. CDR3 bases: TGCGCCAGCAGCCACCCCGGGACTTACAATGAGCAGTTCTTC. This translates into CASSHPGTYNEQFF.

CDR3 nucleotide sequence: TGTGCCAGCAACGGAGACACTGAAGCTTTCTTT. Residues: CASNGDTEAFF. The rearrangement uses TRBV2 and TRBJ1-1; D ambiguous. CDR1 is SNHLY and CDR2 is FYNNEI in the germline V gene. Deletions cut 7 bases from V and 3 bases from J, with 6 bases between. The CDR3 length is 11 residues.

This clone came up a few times. The V and J genes are TRBV7-3 and TRBJ2-3, with D unclear. The V end lost 4 bases, the J end lost 4 bases, and 9 bases lay between the germline ends. Germline V CDR1 and CDR2: SGHTA, FQGTGA. The CDR3 is 13 residues long. The CDR3 region has the DNA TGTGCCAGCAGCTCGTATCGGGCAGATACGCAGTATTTT. It encodes CASSSYRADTQYF. The complete variable domain, with remaining parts taken from reference TRBV7-3 and TRBJ2-3, reads GAGVSQTPSNKVTEKGKYVELRCDPISGHTALYWYRQSLGQGPEFLIYFQGTGAADDSGLPNDRFFAVRPEGSVSTLKIQRTERGDSAVYLCASSSYRADTQYFGPGTRLTVL.

The rearrangement links TRBV5-1 to TRBJ2-2; a possible D gene is TRBD2 (6 bases). The CDR3 has 18 residues. Germline CDR1 reads SGHRS; CDR2 reads YFSETQ. Trimming cost V 0 bases and J 0 bases, with 15 bases left between them. CDR3 in DNA: TGCGCCAGCAGCTTGGGGTTAGGACTACCTACGAACACCGGGGAGCTGTTTTTT. Its protein product is CASSLGLGLPTNTGELFF.

This clone was seen only a few times. This chain joins TRBV7-9 and TRBJ2-5; 9 bases match TRBD1. Judging by the DNA end, TRBJ2-7 fits better; the J call may be wrong. Germline V gene sequence: CDR1 SEHNR, CDR2 FQNEAQ (reference sequence). The CDR3 contains 14 residues. The CDR3 loop is CASSQDRGVYEQYF. The CDR3 region has the DNA TGTGCCAGCAGCCAGGACAGGGGCGTCTACGAGCAGTACTTC.

This chain connects TRBV4-2 to TRBJ1-5; D is undetermined. V dropped 0 bases and J dropped 3 bases, with 12 bases sitting between them. The germline CDR1 and CDR2 sequences are LGHNA and YNFKEQ. This CDR3 has 16 residues. CDR3 amino acids: CASSQDPGDYNQPQHF. CDR3 DNA: TGTGCCAGCAGCCAAGACCCCGGGGATTACAATCAGCCCCAGCATTTT.

The CDR3 DNA reads TGCGCCAGCAGCTTGGGACAGAGCAATGAGCAGTTCTTC. This encodes CASSLGQSNEQFF. The V gene is TRBV5-1, the J gene TRBJ2-1; perhaps TRBD1 as D (5 bases). Trimming took off 0 bases at V and 6 bases at J, with 7 bases between the two ends. The CDR3 is made up of 13 amino acids. Germline CDR1 reads SGHRS; CDR2 reads YFSETQ.

V gene TRBV7-9 combines with J gene TRBJ2-2; tentatively, D is TRBD1 (7 bases). Germline CDR1 is SEHNR and CDR2 is FQNEAQ (reference sequence). V shed 1 base and J shed 8 bases, with 17 bases lying between them. The length of the CDR3 is 16 residues. The CDR3 DNA reads TGTGCCAGCAGCTTAGTGTCACAGGGGAGGACTGGGGAGCTGTTTTTT. This encodes CASSLVSQGRTGELFF.